This T cell receptor beta chain was captured by sequencing in a study of T-cell memory formation after mild COVID-19. In its sample, this clonotype was seen once. Each CDR3 protein is one row after TCRdb ran MiXCR on the 5' RACE reads. The table lists fewer than 450,000 distinct CDR3 sequences, around 21% of them singletons. Germline CDR1 reads KGHDR; CDR2 reads SFDVKD. The CDR3 consists of 14 residues. V dropped 4 bases and J dropped 1 base, with 6 bases sitting between them. This clonotype was obtained from an adult woman who had mild COVID-19 (a few samples of this study predate the infection). Cell type and time point are not known. The chain recombines TRBV24-1 with TRBJ2-2; D remains unclear. Material: PBMCs or a T cell subset sorted from them (not recorded which). CDR3 loop: CATSEPGNTGELFF. As DNA, the CDR3 is TGTGCCACCAGTGAACCAGGGAACACCGGGGAGCTGTTTTTT.